This TCR beta chain was obtained from a study of blood T cells in healthy people across ages. Study information: Capture by template switching was about one barcoded beta molecule per two T cells.

It was with a sample-barcoded 5' primer and a J-beta primer mix that a second PCR of roughly 7 to 12 cycles was run. TCRdb recomputed calls from the 5' RACE reads with MiXCR, one row per CDR3 protein. The table has 700,000 to 950,000 distinct CDR3 sequences, 58% seen once. Each donor was a healthy Caucasian individual from Russia, aged about 6 to 95. The germline gives CDR1 SQVTM, CDR2 ANQGSEA. V gave up 5 bases and J gave up 1 base; unmatched junction bases: 3. The CDR3 sequence is 14 residues long. V and J are TRBV29-1 and TRBJ2-1, with 9 positions matching TRBD2. Specimen: blood. The TCR originated in a man between 25 and 39 years old in good health. Here the CDR3 reads CSVYSGRSYNEQFF. In DNA form, the CDR3 reads TGCAGCGTTTATAGCGGGAGATCCTACAATGAGCAGTTCTTC.